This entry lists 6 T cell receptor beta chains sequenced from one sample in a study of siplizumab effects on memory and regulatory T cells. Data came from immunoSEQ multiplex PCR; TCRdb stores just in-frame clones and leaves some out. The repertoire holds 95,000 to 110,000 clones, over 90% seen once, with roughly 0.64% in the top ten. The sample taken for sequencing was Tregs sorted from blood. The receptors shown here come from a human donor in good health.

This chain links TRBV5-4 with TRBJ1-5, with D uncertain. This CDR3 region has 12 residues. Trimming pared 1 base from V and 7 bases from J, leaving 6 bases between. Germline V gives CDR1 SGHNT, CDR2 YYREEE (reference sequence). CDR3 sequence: CASSLPGQPQHF. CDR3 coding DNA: TGTGCCAGCAGCTTGCCGGGGCAGCCCCAGCATTTT.

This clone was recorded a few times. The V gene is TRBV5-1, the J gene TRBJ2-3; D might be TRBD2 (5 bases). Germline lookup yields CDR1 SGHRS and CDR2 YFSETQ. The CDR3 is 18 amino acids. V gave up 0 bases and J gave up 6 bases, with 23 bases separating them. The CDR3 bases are TGCGCCAGCAGCTTGGTTCCCTCCACGGGATCTAGTTTGGATACGCAGTATTTT. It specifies CASSLVPSTGSSLDTQYF.

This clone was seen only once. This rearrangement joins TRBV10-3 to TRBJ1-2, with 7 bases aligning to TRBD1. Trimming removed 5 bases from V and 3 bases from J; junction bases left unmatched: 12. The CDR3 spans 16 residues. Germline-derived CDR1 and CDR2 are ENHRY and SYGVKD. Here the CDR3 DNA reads TGTGCCATCAGTAAACAGTGGGACAGTGCCGACTATGGCTACACCTTC. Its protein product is CAISKQWDSADYGYTF.

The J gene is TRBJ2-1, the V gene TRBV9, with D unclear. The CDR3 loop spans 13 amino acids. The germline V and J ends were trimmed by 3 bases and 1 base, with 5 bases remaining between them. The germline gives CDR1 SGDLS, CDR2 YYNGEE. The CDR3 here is CASSENSYNEQFF. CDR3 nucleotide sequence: TGTGCCAGCAGCGAGAATTCCTACAATGAGCAGTTCTTC.

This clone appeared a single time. The CDR3 DNA follows: TGTGCCAGTAGTGGGCCTCCGGGACATCCGAACACAGATACGCAGTATTTT. Its translation: CASSGPPGHPNTDTQYF. The chain has TRBV19 and TRBJ2-3, with D possibly matching TRBD1 (6 bases). Germline V gene lookup returns CDR1 LNHDA and CDR2 SQIVND (reference sequence). V was cut by 5 bases and J by 2 bases, with 20 bases left in between. CDR3 length: 17 amino acids.

This CDR3 reads CASSYMANTGELFF. In DNA, the CDR3 is TGTGCCAGCAGTTACATGGCAAACACCGGGGAGCTGTTTTTT. This sequence joins TRBV6-5 and TRBJ2-2; D remains unclear. The germline gives CDR1 MNHEY, CDR2 SVGAGI. The CDR3 covers 14 residues. V was trimmed by 2 bases and J by 2 bases, leaving 6 bases between them.